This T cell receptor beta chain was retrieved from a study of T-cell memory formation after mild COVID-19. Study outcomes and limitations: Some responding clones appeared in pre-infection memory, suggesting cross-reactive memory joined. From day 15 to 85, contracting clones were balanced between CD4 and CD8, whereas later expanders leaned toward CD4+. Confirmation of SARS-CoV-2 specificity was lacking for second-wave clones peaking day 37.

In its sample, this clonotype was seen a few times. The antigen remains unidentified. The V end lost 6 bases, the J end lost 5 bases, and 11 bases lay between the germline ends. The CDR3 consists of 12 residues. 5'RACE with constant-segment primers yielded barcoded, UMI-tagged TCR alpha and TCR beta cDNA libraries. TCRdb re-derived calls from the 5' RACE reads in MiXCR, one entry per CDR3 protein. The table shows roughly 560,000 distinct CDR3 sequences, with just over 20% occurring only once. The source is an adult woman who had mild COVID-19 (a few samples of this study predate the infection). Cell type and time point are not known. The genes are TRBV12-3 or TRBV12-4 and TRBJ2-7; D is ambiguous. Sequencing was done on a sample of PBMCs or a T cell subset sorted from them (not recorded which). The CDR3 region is CASSRDTDEQYF. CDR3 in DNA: TGTGCCAGCAGCAGAGACACTGACGAGCAGTACTTC.